Listed below are T cell receptor beta chains from one sample, sequenced in a study of identical twins. TCRdb recomputed calls from the 5' RACE reads with MiXCR, one row per CDR3 protein. The sample shows fewer than 250,000 distinct CDR3 sequences, about 7.3% of them seen only once. The data were also submitted as part of a second study, on yellow fever vaccine responses in identical twins.

Sequencing was carried out using memory (CD45RO+) T cells sorted from blood. The source of these receptors is a young woman in good health. The CDR3 runs from the conserved cysteine through the conserved F or W. The order of the fields is D gene, clone size, J gene, V gene, CDR3 protein, CDR3 DNA. A D gene is named only where the DNA matches it firmly. Some rows mark clone size as missing; the rest say once, few, many or name a class of expanded clone.

D: .
size: few
J: TRBJ2-3
V: TRBV20-1
CDR3: CSASGRFTDTQYF
DNA: TGCAGTGCTAGCGGGAGATTCACAGATACGCAGTATTTT

D: TRBD1
size: few
J: TRBJ2-7
V: TRBV19
CDR3: CASSSGTGGYEQYF
DNA: TGTGCCAGTAGCAGCGGGACAGGGGGCTACGAGCAGTACTTC

D: TRBD2
size: many
J: TRBJ2-3
V: TRBV7-2
CDR3: CASSLALSSGTQYF
DNA: TGTGCCAGCAGCTTAGCGCTGTCTAGCGGTACGCAGTATTTT

D: .
size: few
J: TRBJ2-7
V: TRBV10-3
CDR3: CAISGAHEQYF
DNA: TGTGCCATCAGCGGGGCCCACGAGCAGTACTTC

D: TRBD1
size: .
J: TRBJ1-2
V: TRBV3-1
CDR3: CASSPRDRGDGYTF
DNA: TGTGCCAGCAGCCCCAGGGACAGGGGAGATGGCTACACCTTC

D: .
size: .
J: TRBJ2-1
V: TRBV18
CDR3: CASSPPGHNEQFF
DNA: TGTGCCAGCTCACCGCCGGGGCACAATGAGCAGTTCTTC

D: .
size: .
J: TRBJ1-2
V: TRBV5-4
CDR3: CASSLRSGDYGYTF
DNA: TGTGCCAGCAGCTTGCGTAGTGGGGACTATGGCTACACCTTC

D: .
size: many
J: TRBJ2-1
V: TRBV12-3/TRBV12-4
CDR3: CASSFYRNNEQFF
DNA: TGTGCCAGCAGTTTCTACAGGAACAATGAGCAGTTCTTC

D: .
size: many
J: TRBJ2-3
V: TRBV5-1
CDR3: CANPASDTDTQYF
DNA: TGCGCCAACCCAGCTAGCGACACAGATACGCAGTATTTT

D: .
size: many
J: TRBJ1-2
V: TRBV12-3/TRBV12-4
CDR3: CASSLNSRYTF
DNA: TGTGCCAGCAGTTTAAACAGTCGCTACACCTTC

D: .
size: many
J: TRBJ1-1
V: TRBV29-1
CDR3: CSVDSHVVEAFF
DNA: TGCAGCGTTGACTCCCACGTGGTAGAAGCTTTCTTT

D: .
size: .
J: TRBJ2-1
V: TRBV5-1
CDR3: CASSLAPTATHNEQFF
DNA: TGCGCCAGCAGCTTGGCCCCTACAGCTACCCACAATGAGCAGTTCTTC

D: .
size: many
J: TRBJ2-3
V: TRBV9
CDR3: CASSTDTDTQYF
DNA: TGTGCCAGCAGCACGGACACAGATACGCAGTATTTT

D: TRBD1
size: .
J: TRBJ1-5
V: TRBV12-3/TRBV12-4
CDR3: CAISLPGQGGVRSNQPQHF
DNA: TGTGCCATCAGTTTACCGGGACAGGGGGGAGTAAGGAGCAATCAGCCCCAGCATTTT

D: TRBD1
size: many
J: TRBJ1-3
V: TRBV7-9
CDR3: CASSLWLDRGNTIYF
DNA: TGTGCCAGCAGCTTATGGCTGGACAGGGGAAACACCATATATTTT

D: TRBD2
size: .
J: TRBJ2-7
V: TRBV20-1
CDR3: CSAKVAGGPPTGEQYF
DNA: TGCAGTGCCAAAGTGGCGGGAGGGCCTCCAACGGGCGAGCAGTACTTC

D: TRBD1
size: few
J: TRBJ2-7
V: TRBV29-1
CDR3: CSVTGQGAVQETF
DNA: TGCAGCGTTACTGGACAGGGGGCCGTTCAAGAAACCTTC

D: TRBD1
size: few
J: TRBJ1-1
V: TRBV19
CDR3: CASSLLDRGLTEAFF
DNA: TGTGCCAGTAGTCTCCTGGACAGGGGGCTCACTGAAGCTTTCTTT

D: .
size: .
J: TRBJ2-6
V: TRBV11-2
CDR3: CASSDRTPGVLTF
DNA: TGTGCCAGCAGCGATCGGACCCCGGGCGTCCTGACTTTC

D: .
size: many
J: TRBJ2-1
V: TRBV5-5
CDR3: CASRGAGGDEQFF
DNA: TGTGCCAGCAGAGGCGCAGGTGGCGATGAGCAGTTCTTC

D: .
size: .
J: TRBJ1-1
V: TRBV3-1
CDR3: CASSQGGTTEAFF
DNA: TGTGCCAGCAGCCAAGGTGGCACCACTGAAGCTTTCTTT

D: TRBD2
size: few
J: TRBJ2-1
V: TRBV6-4
CDR3: CASRMTIGTSGGEYNEQFF
DNA: TGTGCCAGCAGGATGACCATTGGGACTAGCGGGGGGGAGTACAATGAGCAGTTCTTC

D: .
size: .
J: TRBJ2-7
V: TRBV4-1
CDR3: CASSPWGPYEQYF
DNA: TGCGCCAGCAGCCCCTGGGGTCCCTACGAGCAGTACTTC

D: .
size: few
J: TRBJ1-4
V: TRBV20-1
CDR3: CSAPPTGRATNEKLFF
DNA: TGCAGTGCCCCTCCTACAGGGAGGGCAACTAATGAAAAACTGTTTTTT

D: .
size: few
J: TRBJ1-1
V: TRBV5-6
CDR3: CASSPYQNTNTEAFF
DNA: TGTGCCAGCAGCCCCTATCAGAATACAAACACTGAAGCTTTCTTT

D: .
size: .
J: TRBJ2-7
V: TRBV27
CDR3: CASSWGGYEQYF
DNA: TGTGCCAGCAGTTGGGGCGGATACGAGCAGTACTTC

D: TRBD2
size: few
J: TRBJ2-7
V: TRBV13
CDR3: CASRILGGNYEQYF
DNA: TGTGCCAGCAGAATTCTGGGGGGGAACTACGAGCAGTACTTC

D: TRBD1
size: many
J: TRBJ1-2
V: TRBV12-3/TRBV12-4
CDR3: CASSTRDRGNFYTF
DNA: TGTGCCAGCAGTACCAGGGACAGGGGGAACTTCTACACCTTC

D: .
size: many
J: TRBJ1-5
V: TRBV20-1
CDR3: CSAASYSNQPQHF
DNA: TGCAGTGCTGCTAGTTATAGCAATCAGCCCCAGCATTTT

D: TRBD1
size: .
J: TRBJ2-3
V: TRBV7-2
CDR3: CASSLDSDRVPDTQYF
DNA: TGTGCCAGCAGCTTAGACTCCGACAGGGTCCCAGATACGCAGTATTTT

D: .
size: many
J: TRBJ2-4
V: TRBV15
CDR3: CATRALDVGIQYF
DNA: TGTGCCACCCGTGCTTTGGACGTTGGCATTCAGTACTTC

D: TRBD2
size: .
J: TRBJ2-1
V: TRBV3-1
CDR3: CASSQGGGGYNEQFF
DNA: TGTGCCAGCAGCCAGGGCGGGGGAGGCTACAATGAGCAGTTCTTC

D: TRBD1
size: .
J: TRBJ2-5
V: TRBV9
CDR3: CASSVGVGTGWETQYF
DNA: TGTGCCAGCAGCGTAGGAGTCGGGACAGGGTGGGAGACCCAGTACTTC

D: .
size: few
J: TRBJ2-5
V: TRBV5-6
CDR3: CASSLGRFRKETQYF
DNA: TGTGCCAGCAGCTTGGGGCGGTTTCGGAAAGAGACCCAGTACTTC

D: TRBD1
size: few
J: TRBJ2-5
V: TRBV28
CDR3: CASSLYSSQGQETQYF
DNA: TGTGCCAGCAGTTTATATAGCTCACAGGGGCAGGAGACCCAGTACTTC

D: TRBD2
size: few
J: TRBJ2-7
V: TRBV12-3/TRBV12-4
CDR3: CASSLGLAGIYEQYF
DNA: TGTGCCAGCAGTTTAGGACTAGCGGGAATCTACGAGCAGTACTTC

D: .
size: few
J: TRBJ1-1
V: TRBV29-1
CDR3: CSVDLLGGPTEAFF
DNA: TGCAGCGTTGACCTTCTGGGGGGTCCAACTGAAGCTTTCTTT

D: TRBD1
size: .
J: TRBJ2-1
V: TRBV14
CDR3: CASSFLDREKDNEQFF
DNA: TGTGCCAGCAGCTTCCTGGACAGGGAAAAAGACAATGAGCAGTTCTTC